These T cell receptor beta chains were read from a single sample in a study of blood T cell repertoires in COVID-19. Sequencing was performed with immunoSEQ multiplex PCR; in TCRdb, only in-frame clones are kept and a portion is missing. This sample has around 94,000 clones, with 85% found just once. The sample was peripheral blood. The source is a man aged 50 or older with acute or convalescent COVID-19. The CDR3 runs from the conserved cysteine through the conserved F or W. A D gene is named only where the DNA matches it firmly. Size values are once, few and many counts, or a class for expanded clones, and some rows have none.

v_gene	d_gene	abundance	j_gene	CDR3nt	CDR3aa
TRBV9	TRBD1	NA	TRBJ2-7	TGTGCCAGCAGCGGAGGGACAGGGGGCTCCTACGAGCAGTACTTC	CASSGGTGGSYEQYF
TRBV5-1	TRBD1	few	TRBJ2-7	TGCGCCAGCAGCTCCGGGACAGGCATTTCTTACGAGCAGTACTTC	CASSSGTGISYEQYF
TRBV3-1/TRBV3-2	TRBD1	NA	TRBJ2-1	TGTGCCAGCAGCCAAGATCCGACAGGGTTGGATGAGCAGTTCTTC	CASSQDPTGLDEQFF
TRBV28	TRBD1	NA	TRBJ2-7	TGTGCCAGCAGCTCGGGACAGACCTACGAGCAGTACTTC	CASSSGQTYEQYF
TRBV5-1	NA	many	TRBJ2-3	TGCGCCAGCAGCTTTAATGACAGAGCCACAGATACGCAGTATTTT	CASSFNDRATDTQYF
TRBV10-1	NA	NA	TRBJ2-5	TGCGCCAGCAGTGGACTGAGCCAAGAGACCCAGTACTTC	CASSGLSQETQYF
TRBV11-2	NA	NA	TRBJ1-6	TGTGCCAGCAGCAAAGGACAGAACGAAAATTCACCCCTCCACTTT	CASSKGQNENSPLHF
TRBV30	NA	NA	TRBJ1-4	TGTGCCTGGAGTGGAGGTGAAAAACTGTTTTTT	CAWSGGEKLFF
TRBV28	NA	NA	TRBJ1-4	TGTGCCAGCAGACCGACTGGGACAACGATGAGCGAAAAACTGTTTTTT	CASRPTGTTMSEKLFF
TRBV5-5	TRBD1	NA	TRBJ1-2	TGTGCCAGCAGCCCCGACGGGACAGGCTATGGCTACACCTTC	CASSPDGTGYGYTF
TRBV19	TRBD1	NA	TRBJ1-5	TGTGCCAGTAGGGTAGGGTCGGGACAGCGATCTAATCAGCCCCAGCATTTT	CASRVGSGQRSNQPQHF
TRBV5-1	NA	NA	TRBJ2-5	TGCGCCAGCAGCGAAGGACTAACAAGAGAGACCCAGTACTTC	CASSEGLTRETQYF
TRBV18	TRBD1	NA	TRBJ2-1	TGTGCCAGCTCACTGGGACAGGGGAGGGAGCAGTTCTTC	CASSLGQGREQFF
TRBV11-2	TRBD1	NA	TRBJ1-2	TGTGCCAGCAGCCCCCTCGGGACAGGTGCTAACTATGGCTACACCTTC	CASSPLGTGANYGYTF
TRBV7-2	TRBD1	NA	TRBJ2-3	TGTGCCAGCAGCTATAACGACAGGGGTCCGTATTTT	CASSYNDRGPYF
TRBV19	TRBD1	NA	TRBJ2-5	TGTGCCAGTAGTATTTCGGGGTGGCAGGGGGACCGGGAGACCCAGTACTTC	CASSISGWQGDRETQYF
TRBV6-2/TRBV6-3	NA	NA	TRBJ2-7	TGTGCCAGCAGTTACTTTCTTTACGAGCAGTACTTC	CASSYFLYEQYF
TRBV30	NA	NA	TRBJ1-2	TGTGCCTGGAGTATCGGGGGTCGTTATGGCTACACCTTC	CAWSIGGRYGYTF
TRBV30	NA	NA	TRBJ2-2	TGTGCCTGGTTATTGGCAGGAGGGGACACCGGGGAGCTGTTTTTT	CAWLLAGGDTGELFF
TRBV15	NA	NA	TRBJ1-2	TGTGCCACCAGCATGAGAGGGATCTATGGCTACACCTTC	CATSMRGIYGYTF
TRBV25-1	TRBD1	NA	TRBJ2-3	TGTGCCAGCAGTCCACCTAAACCGGGACAGGGGACAGATACGCAGTATTTT	CASSPPKPGQGTDTQYF
TRBV19	TRBD2	NA	TRBJ2-1	TGTGCCAGTAGTCCAGCTAGCGGGGGGGCCGGCCGGTGGTTCTTC	CASSPASGGAGRWFF
TRBV5-1	NA	NA	TRBJ2-3	TGCGCCAGCAGCTTGTCCGGGAGAACAGATACGCAGTATTTT	CASSLSGRTDTQYF
TRBV29-1	NA	NA	TRBJ1-4	TGCAGCGTTAAAAGGGGGGGGAATGAAAAACTGTTTTTT	CSVKRGGNEKLFF
TRBV6-2/TRBV6-3	NA	NA	TRBJ1-2	TGTGCCAGCAGTTACTCGAACCTCCTAGCTTATGGCTACACCTTC	CASSYSNLLAYGYTF
TRBV30	NA	NA	TRBJ1-6	TGTGCCTGGGGGGAGAGCTCCTATAATTCACCCCTCCACTTT	CAWGESSYNSPLHF
TRBV4-2	TRBD2	NA	TRBJ2-7	TGTGCCAGCAGCCAAGGATCATCGGGAGGAGGCGAGCAGTACTTC	CASSQGSSGGGEQYF
TRBV5-6	NA	once	TRBJ1-2	TGTGCCAGCAGCCTAGGGCAGGGGCAGGGCTACACCTTC	CASSLGQGQGYTF
TRBV7-2	NA	NA	TRBJ2-3	TGTGCCAGCAGCGCGGACTTGGCCCGCACAGATACGCAGTATTTT	CASSADLARTDTQYF
TRBV5-1	TRBD1	NA	TRBJ2-2	TGCGCCAGCAGCCCCGGACAGGTCGACACCGGGGAGCTGTTTTTT	CASSPGQVDTGELFF
TRBV5-1	NA	NA	TRBJ2-7	TGCGCCAGCAGCACAGTCGTATTCGGACGGACACTTTACGAGCAGTACTTC	CASSTVVFGRTLYEQYF
TRBV21-1	NA	NA	TRBJ1-6	TGTGCCAGCAGTCGGGATGGGGGCGATAATTCACCCCTCCACTTT	CASSRDGGDNSPLHF
TRBV2	TRBD1	NA	TRBJ1-3	TGTGCCAGCAGTAAAAGACAGGGTAATTCTGGAAACACCATATATTTT	CASSKRQGNSGNTIYF
TRBV28	NA	NA	TRBJ2-3	TGTGCCAGCAGTTTCATCCGTGCGGGGAGTCATACGCAGTATTTT	CASSFIRAGSHTQYF
TRBV27	NA	NA	TRBJ2-7	TGTGCCAGCAGTTTATCCAGGGGAGGGTACCACGAGCAGTACTTC	CASSLSRGGYHEQYF
TRBV24-1	TRBD2	NA	TRBJ2-5	TGTGCCACCAGTGAGGCGGGGGGCGGAGAGACCCAGTACTTC	CATSEAGGGETQYF
TRBV30	NA	NA	TRBJ1-4	TGTGCCTTCTTACGGGGGACCGCCAATGAAAAACTGTTTTTT	CAFLRGTANEKLFF
TRBV6-2/TRBV6-3	NA	NA	TRBJ1-5	TGTGCCAGCAGTCAGGATCCTTGGGGCAATCAGCCCCAGCATTTT	CASSQDPWGNQPQHF
TRBV7-2	TRBD2	NA	TRBJ2-7	TGTGCCAGCAGCCCCCAGCGGGGGGGCACCTACGAGCAGTACTTC	CASSPQRGGTYEQYF
TRBV5-4	TRBD1	NA	TRBJ2-6	TGTGCCAGCAGGCTGGGACAGGGGGCGTCTGGGGCCAACGTCCTGACTTTC	CASRLGQGASGANVLTF
TRBV28	NA	NA	TRBJ1-2	TGTGCCAGCAGGCCCCGGACAGTTAGGCATGGCTACACCTTC	CASRPRTVRHGYTF
TRBV5-1	TRBD2	NA	TRBJ2-3	TGCGCCAGCAGCTTGGGGGCGGGGGGTTCCACAGATACGCAGTATTTT	CASSLGAGGSTDTQYF
TRBV6-2/TRBV6-3	NA	NA	TRBJ2-3	TGTGCCAGCAGTCCCGAGGGTGGCACAGATACGCAGTATTTT	CASSPEGGTDTQYF
TRBV7-9	TRBD1	NA	TRBJ2-7	TGTGCCAGCAGCTCCCGGGACAGGGGCTACGAGCAGTACTTC	CASSSRDRGYEQYF